These 22 T cell receptor beta chains were sequenced from one sample in a study of early T cells in non-severe SARS-CoV-2 infection. MiXCR, applied by TCRdb to the 5' RACE reads, yields one record per CDR3 protein. The repertoire holds over 90,000 distinct CDR3 sequences, around 13% seen once, with 6.2% in the top ten. Sequencing was done on a sample of whole blood. These receptor sequences come from an adult who was a healthcare worker with PCR-confirmed SARS-CoV-2 infection or an uninfected control (not recorded which).

This clonotype has more than one count but fewer than ten. The J gene is TRBJ2-7, the V gene TRBV7-8, with a possible D match to TRBD2 (6 bases). The CDR3 is made up of 14 amino acids. V lost 5 bases to trimming and J lost 3 bases, with 14 bases between them. Germline lookup yields CDR1 SGHVS and CDR2 FQNEAQ. The DNA of the CDR3 is TGTGCCAGCAGCGCTCGGGAGTCGAACTACGAGCAGTACTTC. This codes for CASSARESNYEQYF.

This clonotype was detected a few times. In DNA, the CDR3 is TGTGCCAGCAGCGTAGACGGGACTGACTTCTACGAGCAGTACTTC. Translating gives CASSVDGTDFYEQYF. The genes are TRBV9 and TRBJ2-7, with a tentative D call TRBD2 (6 bases). The germline CDR1 and CDR2 sequences are SGDLS and YYNGEE. The CDR3 is 15 amino acids. The germline V and J ends were trimmed by 0 bases and 3 bases, with 13 bases remaining between them.

This clonotype has ten or more counts. V is TRBV7-9 and J is TRBJ1-1; TRBD1 matches 8 bases. From germline, CDR1 is SEHNR and CDR2 FQNEAQ (reference sequence). There are 12 residues in the CDR3. Trimming removed 8 bases from V and 6 bases from J; junction bases left unmatched: 5. The CDR3 DNA reads as TGTGCCAGCGGGACAGGTGGCTCTGAAGCTTTCTTT. Amino acids: CASGTGGSEAFF. The full variable domain, completed using reference TRBV7-9 and TRBJ1-1, is DTGVSQNPRHKITKRGQNVTFRCDPISEHNRLYWYRQTLGQGPEFLTYFQNEAQLEKSRLLSDRFSAERPKGSFSTLEIQRTEQGDSAMYLCASGTGGSEAFFGQGTRLTVV.

This clonotype was observed many times. The chain recombines TRBV28 with TRBJ1-2; 7 nucleotides agree with TRBD1. J lost 4 bases, V lost 5 bases, and 10 bases had no gene match. The CDR3 consists of 15 residues. Germline V gives CDR1 MDHEN, CDR2 SYDVKM. CDR3 loop: CASSKTGDGGYGYTF. The CDR3 coding sequence is TGTGCCAGCAGTAAAACAGGGGACGGGGGCTATGGCTACACCTTC.

This clonotype was counted many times. The chain links TRBV29-1 to TRBJ1-3; D gene unclear. This CDR3 contains 13 residues. V shed 6 bases and J shed 4 bases, with 13 bases lying between them. The germline gives CDR1 SQVTM, CDR2 ANQGSEA. In nucleotides, the CDR3 is TGCAGCGTCAGTTCGGGTGACGGAAACACCATATATTTT. It is translated as CSVSSGDGNTIYF.

A few counts support this clonotype. The V call is TRBV6-2 or TRBV6-3, the J call TRBJ1-5; D unresolved. CDR3 size: 13 residues. Germline CDR1 and CDR2: MNHEY and SVGEGT. The ends were cut back, 7 bases at V and 4 bases at J, with 11 bases in the middle. The CDR3 bases are TGTGCCAGCACTAATGCGGAAAATCAGCCCCAGCATTTT. Translating it yields CASTNAENQPQHF.

This clonotype was recorded many times. This chain joins TRBV9 and TRBJ1-1; D ambiguous. V was pared by 3 bases and J by 0 bases, with 12 bases between. CDR3 length: 15 residues. Germline-derived CDR1 and CDR2 are SGDLS and YYNGEE. The CDR3 region is CASSGRVGLNTEAFF. The CDR3 nucleotides read TGTGCCAGCAGCGGGAGAGTAGGCTTGAACACTGAAGCTTTCTTT. Looking up the rest from reference TRBV9 and TRBJ1-1 gives the full variable domain: DSGVTQTPKHLITATGQRVTLRCSPRSGDLSVYWYQQSLDQGLQFLIQYYNGEERAKGNILERFSAQQFPDLHSELNLSSLELGDSALYFCASSGRVGLNTEAFFGQGTRLTVV.

This clonotype was counted a few times. The chain recombines TRBV7-2 with TRBJ1-4, with 8 bases identical to TRBD1. This CDR3 contains 15 residues. CDR1 is SGHTA, CDR2 FQGNSA, per germline. V shed 4 bases and J 3 bases; nucleotides not matched to a gene: 4. CDR3 region: CASSSWTGSNEKLFF. CDR3 in DNA: TGTGCCAGCAGCTCGTGGACAGGGTCTAATGAAAAACTGTTTTTT.

This sequence joins TRBV6-2 or TRBV6-3 and TRBJ2-3, with D possibly being TRBD1 (5 bases). CDR1 MNHEY and CDR2 SVGEGT come from the germline V gene. The CDR3 extends over 15 amino acids. V lost 3 bases and J 3 bases, leaving 13 bases between the germline ends. The DNA for the CDR3 is TGTGCCAGCAGTTATAAACAGGCCCTAACAGATACGCAGTATTTT. This gives the protein CASSYKQALTDTQYF.

This clonotype turned up a few times. This chain links TRBV7-9 with TRBJ1-1; tentatively, D is TRBD1 (5 bases). Germline V gene lookup returns CDR1 SEHNR and CDR2 FQNEAQ (reference sequence). The CDR3 loop spans 12 amino acids. The ends were cut back, 7 bases at V and 4 bases at J, with 10 bases in the middle. The CDR3 sequence is CASTPQGTEAFF. The CDR3 DNA sequence: TGTGCCAGCACGCCCCAGGGCACTGAAGCTTTCTTT.

V and J are TRBV6-2 or TRBV6-3 and TRBJ2-7; D gene ambiguous. Germline V gene data show CDR1 as MNHEY and CDR2 as SVGEGT. V lost 2 bases and J lost 4, with 21 bases in between. This CDR3 has 17 residues. DNA of the CDR3: TGTGCCAGCAGTTACGTTCCTGCCCCCCCGGCGTGGTACGAGCAGTACTTC. It encodes CASSYVPAPPAWYEQYF.

This clonotype was seen many times. The chain uses TRBV7-6 and TRBJ1-5, with 7 nucleotides matching TRBD1. This CDR3 spans 15 amino acids. Trimming took 1 base from V and 2 from J; bases not matched to a gene: 2. Germline CDR1 and CDR2: SGHVS and FNYEAQ. CDR3 sequence reads: CASSLGDSGNQPQHF. The DNA for the CDR3 is TGTGCCAGCAGCTTAGGGGACAGCGGCAATCAGCCCCAGCATTTT.

This clonotype was counted only a few times. This rearrangement joins TRBV9 to TRBJ2-4; no definite D call. V was trimmed by 3 bases and J by 7 bases, leaving 14 bases between them. This CDR3 region has 14 residues. Germline V gives CDR1 SGDLS, CDR2 YYNGEE. CDR3 DNA: TGTGCCAGCAGCGGGGCCCAGTCCAGCAACATTCAGTACTTC. This sequence encodes CASSGAQSSNIQYF.

The CDR3 sequence: CASRSVNNEQFF. The CDR3 DNA reads as TGTGCCAGCAGATCTGTTAACAATGAGCAGTTCTTC. The rearrangement links TRBV7-8 to TRBJ2-1; D is ambiguous. This CDR3 spans 12 amino acids. The V gene lost 6 bases and the J gene lost 5 bases, with 8 bases spanning the gap. Germline lookup yields CDR1 SGHVS and CDR2 FQNEAQ.

Only one count was recorded for this clonotype. The chain uses TRBV5-6 and TRBJ2-3, with unresolved D. The V end lost 3 bases, the J end lost 1 base, and 6 bases lay between the germline ends. Germline V gives CDR1 SGHDT, CDR2 YYEEEE. This CDR3 comprises 13 residues. Here the CDR3 reads CASSSARTDTQYF. DNA for the CDR3: TGTGCCAGCAGCTCAGCACGCACAGATACGCAGTATTTT. Full variable domain (remainder filled in from reference TRBV5-6 and TRBJ2-3): DAGVTQSPTHLIKTRGQQVTLRCSPKSGHDTVSWYQQALGQGPQFIFQYYEEEERQRGNFPDRFSGHQFPNYSSELNVNALLLGDSALYLCASSSARTDTQYFGPGTRLTVL.

Written as DNA, the CDR3 is TGTGCCAGCAGTTTTGGGACAGGTTTCAATGAGCAGTTCTTC. It codes for CASSFGTGFNEQFF. This chain links TRBV12-3 or TRBV12-4 with TRBJ2-1; 8 nucleotides agree with TRBD1. The ends lost 3 bases at V and 6 bases at J; junction bases unmatched: 4. This CDR3 is built from 14 residues.

The chain combines TRBV7-9 with TRBJ2-7; D is undetermined. The CDR3 loop spans 13 amino acids. CDR1 and CDR2 from the germline V gene are SEHNR and FQNEAQ (reference sequence). The V gene lost 2 bases and the J gene lost 6 bases, with 11 bases spanning the gap. CDR3 loop: CASSLIDMGEQYF. The CDR3 nucleotides are TGTGCCAGCAGCTTAATCGATATGGGCGAGCAGTACTTC.

This chain connects TRBV2 to TRBJ2-1; the D is unclear. The CDR3 is 13 residues long. Germline lookup yields CDR1 SNHLY and CDR2 FYNNEI. Trimming took off 5 bases at V and 5 bases at J, with 10 bases between the two ends. CDR3 loop: CASSLHLNNEQFF. CDR3 bases: TGTGCCAGCAGTCTACATCTGAACAATGAGCAGTTCTTC.

A single count supports this clonotype. The CDR3 coding sequence is TGTGCCAGCAGCTACGCCTCGGCTTGCGGGAGCTACGAGCAGTACTTC. It yields the protein CASSYASACGSYEQYF. This sequence joins TRBV6-6 and TRBJ2-7, with 7 nucleotides matching TRBD2. The ends lost 6 bases at V and 3 bases at J; junction bases unmatched: 14. This CDR3 spans 16 amino acids. Germline V gives CDR1 MNHNY, CDR2 SVGAGI (reference sequence).

The V gene is TRBV18, the J gene TRBJ1-1; TRBD1 aligns across 11 bases. The CDR3 consists of 15 residues. The V segment lost 0 bases and the J segment 5 bases; nucleotides outside the gene matches: 2. Germline values: CDR1 KGHSH, CDR2 LQKENI. In DNA, the CDR3 is TGTGCCAGCTCACCACCGGGACAGGGGGAAACTGAAGCTTTCTTT. This codes for CASSPPGQGETEAFF.

This clonotype occurred many times. V usage is TRBV20-1 and J usage is TRBJ1-1; D is perhaps TRBD1 (5 bases). The germline V gene encodes CDR1 DFQATT and CDR2 SNEGSKA (reference sequence). V was cut by 1 base and J by 3 bases, with 9 bases left in between. There are 13 residues in the CDR3. CDR3: CSARGDLYTEAFF. CDR3 DNA: TGCAGTGCTAGAGGGGACCTGTACACTGAAGCTTTCTTT.

This clonotype was counted many times. This chain connects TRBV10-3 to TRBJ1-5; D is ambiguous. CDR1 ENHRY and CDR2 SYGVKD come from the germline V gene. This CDR3 has 13 residues. V was trimmed by 0 bases and J by 6 bases, leaving 6 bases between them. The CDR3 region is CAISESYGQPQHF. CDR3 nucleotides: TGTGCCATCAGTGAGTCGTACGGTCAGCCCCAGCATTTT.